The next 30 T cell receptor beta chains were all read from a single sample in a study of cytomegalovirus exposure and HLA in healthy donors. Use of 60 Vbeta and 13 Jbeta primers characterized the PCR. Profiling relied on immunoSEQ multiplex PCR, and the TCRdb table lists in-frame clones only, not all of them. This repertoire shows more than 95,000 clones, about 78% found once; its top ten account for approximately 1.2%. The sequenced sample was PBMCs. The receptors here all came from a female donor in good health and CMV-seronegative.

This clone was picked up a small number of times. The V call is TRBV2, the J call TRBJ2-1, with 10 nucleotides matching TRBD2. CDR3 length: 16 amino acids. Germline V gene sequence: CDR1 SNHLY, CDR2 FYNNEI. V shed 7 bases, J shed 0 bases, and the junction held 6 bases outside the gene matches. Here the CDR3 DNA reads TGTGCCAGCATTAGGAGCGGGGGGGTCTCCTACAATGAGCAGTTCTTC. It specifies CASIRSGGVSYNEQFF.

This chain joins TRBV7-2 and TRBJ2-5, with a weak D call TRBD2 (5 bases). This CDR3 region has 13 residues. V lost 5 bases and J 0 bases, leaving 7 bases between the germline ends. CDR1 and CDR2 from the germline V gene are SGHTA and FQGNSA. CDR3 sequence: CASSLLDQETQYF. The DNA for the CDR3 is TGTGCCAGCAGCCTACTAGACCAAGAGACCCAGTACTTC.

The rearrangement links TRBV5-4 to TRBJ1-5; D perhaps matches TRBD1 (5 bases). From germline, CDR1 is SGHNT and CDR2 YYREEE (reference sequence). CDR3 length: 13 residues. The V and J ends lost 0 bases and 4 bases respectively, with 5 bases between them. The CDR3 sequence is CASSLDRNQPQHF. As DNA, the CDR3 is TGTGCCAGCAGCTTGGACAGGAATCAGCCCCAGCATTTT.

V is TRBV7-9 and J is TRBJ2-2; 7 bases fit TRBD2. The germline CDR1 and CDR2 sequences are SEHNR and FQNEAQ (reference sequence). This CDR3 has 17 residues. J was trimmed by 5 bases and V by 5 bases; bases with no gene match: 14. The CDR3 sequence: CASSPEGGRAETGELFF. The CDR3 DNA is TGTGCCAGCAGCCCCGAAGGTGGGAGGGCCGAAACCGGGGAGCTGTTTTTT. Supplemented by reference TRBV7-9 and TRBJ2-2, the full variable domain reads DTGVSQNPRHKITKRGQNVTFRCDPISEHNRLYWYRQTLGQGPEFLTYFQNEAQLEKSRLLSDRFSAERPKGSFSTLEIQRTEQGDSAMYLCASSPEGGRAETGELFFGEGSRLTVL.

CDR3 loop: CASRFDSTNSPLHF. CDR3 nucleotides: TGTGCCAGCAGGTTTGACAGTACGAATTCACCCCTCCACTTT. This rearrangement joins TRBV27 to TRBJ1-6; D perhaps matches TRBD1 (5 bases). V was trimmed by 6 bases and J by 7 bases, leaving 13 bases between them. This CDR3 has 14 amino acids. Germline V gives CDR1 MNHEY, CDR2 SMNVEV (reference sequence).

The J gene is TRBJ2-3, the V gene TRBV9; D gene unclear. The V end was cut by 8 bases, the J end by 3 bases, with 7 bases between. Germline CDR1 reads SGDLS; CDR2 reads YYNGEE. The CDR3 totals 11 residues. CDR3 region: CARIPTDTQYF. The CDR3 DNA reads as TGTGCCAGAATCCCGACAGATACGCAGTATTTT.

This clone was seen a handful of times. The chain is built from TRBV4-1 and TRBJ2-5, with 11 bases that match TRBD2. Trimming removed 1 base from V and 5 bases from J; junction bases left unmatched: 9. The CDR3 sequence is 17 residues long. Germline lookup yields CDR1 MGHRA and CDR2 YSYEKL. Here the CDR3 DNA reads TGCGCCAGCAGCCAAGGGGGTAGACTAGCGGGGCTGGAGACCCAGTACTTC. This codes for CASSQGGRLAGLETQYF.

In nucleotides, the CDR3 is TGTGCCAGCAGCCCGCAGACAGACTCCTACGAGCAGTACTTC. Its translation: CASSPQTDSYEQYF. The rearrangement links TRBV5-4 to TRBJ2-7; D perhaps matches TRBD1 (5 bases). Trimming removed 4 bases from V and 0 bases from J, with 11 bases in between. This CDR3 region has 14 residues. Looked up from germline, CDR1 is SGHNT and CDR2 is YYREEE (reference sequence).

The table lists this clone with a few counts. The V call is TRBV7-9, the J call TRBJ1-1, with D perhaps TRBD1 (5 bases). There are 14 residues in the CDR3. V lost 5 bases and J 1 base, leaving 11 bases between the germline ends. Germline lookup yields CDR1 SEHNR and CDR2 FQNEAQ (reference sequence). In DNA form, the CDR3 reads TGTGCCAGCAGCCCAGGGTTTGGGAACACTGAAGCTTTCTTT. Its translation is CASSPGFGNTEAFF.

To note about this clone: An end of the junction does not agree with germline; a read error may underlie this. The sample carries other DNA sequences with the same CDR3. The J gene is TRBJ1-5, the V gene TRBV18, with 12 bases aligning to TRBD1. The CDR3 contains 15 residues. Germline values: CDR1 KGHSH, CDR2 LQKENI. CDR3 sequence (DNA): TGCGCCAGCTCTCCCGGGACAGGGGGCAGTCAGCCCCAGCATTTT. Encoded protein: CASSPGTGGSQPQHF.

V gene TRBV2 combines with J gene TRBJ2-1, with 7 bases matching TRBD1. J gave up 4 bases and V 8 bases, and 2 bases lay outside the gene matches. The germline CDR1 and CDR2 sequences are SNHLY and FYNNEI. The CDR3 totals 12 residues. CDR3 region: CASGTEYNEQFF. The CDR3 nucleotides read TGTGCCAGCGGGACAGAGTACAATGAGCAGTTCTTC.

The V call is TRBV28, the J call TRBJ1-5, with 8 positions matching TRBD1. The CDR3 runs 12 residues. CDR1 is MDHEN and CDR2 is SYDVKM in the germline V gene. The V gene end was trimmed by 6 bases and the J gene end by 5 bases; junction bases not matched to a gene: 0. CDR3 in amino acids: CASRTGDQPQHF. DNA of the CDR3: TGTGCCAGCAGGACAGGGGATCAGCCCCAGCATTTT.

V and J are TRBV7-9 and TRBJ2-3; 8 bases are a match to TRBD2. The CDR3 extends over 15 amino acids. From germline, CDR1 is SEHNR and CDR2 FQNEAQ (reference sequence). Trimming removed 4 bases from V and 6 bases from J; junction bases left unmatched: 9. CDR3 in amino acids: CASSSGLAGGDTQYF. In DNA, the CDR3 is TGTGCCAGCAGCTCAGGACTAGCCGGAGGTGATACGCAGTATTTT.

This chain joins TRBV28 and TRBJ2-5, with D possibly matching TRBD2 (5 bases). The V end was cut by 3 bases, the J end by 13 bases, with 21 bases between. Germline V gives CDR1 MDHEN, CDR2 SYDVKM. This CDR3 contains 14 residues. As DNA, the CDR3 is TGTGCCAGCAGTTTTTCGGGATTTCGGAGCATCGCGTACTTC. It codes for CASSFSGFRSIAYF.

This clone appeared a few times. J is TRBJ2-7 and V is TRBV5-4; 7 nucleotides line up with TRBD2. CDR3 size: 15 residues. Unmatched junction bases numbered 10, after V lost 4 bases and J lost 3 bases. Germline CDR1 SGHNT, CDR2 YYREEE (reference sequence). CDR3 in DNA: TGTGCCAGCAGCGACCTTCTAGCGGAGGTCTACGAGCAGTACTTC. Translation gives CASSDLLAEVYEQYF.

This clone is a singleton in its sample. The gene calls are TRBV4-1 and TRBJ1-1; no firm D call. V gave up 0 bases and J gave up 0 bases, with 11 bases separating them. The length of the CDR3 is 16 residues. CDR1 and CDR2 (germline): MGHRA, YSYEKL. The CDR3 DNA reads TGCGCCAGCAGCCAAGATAGAGGTGGAATGAACACTGAAGCTTTCTTT. This gives the protein CASSQDRGGMNTEAFF.

The V call is TRBV5-4, the J call TRBJ1-2, with TRBD1 matching over 12 bases. V was clipped by 6 bases and J by 7 bases; unmatched bases: 7. CDR1 is SGHNT, CDR2 YYREEE, per germline (reference sequence). The CDR3 loop spans 14 amino acids. CDR3: CASMNRDRGPGYTF. The CDR3 nucleotides are TGTGCCAGCATGAACCGGGACAGGGGGCCTGGCTACACCTTC.

The V gene is TRBV6-5, the J gene TRBJ2-5; D is possibly TRBD1 (6 bases). V lost 8 bases and J 5 bases, leaving 15 bases between the germline ends. Looked up from germline, CDR1 is MNHEY and CDR2 is SVGAGI. This CDR3 comprises 13 residues. CDR3 coding DNA: TGTGCCAGCGCCTACAGGGTTGGGGAGACCCAGTACTTC. Amino acids: CASAYRVGETQYF.

This clone has more than one count but fewer than ten. The chain is built from TRBV5-1 and TRBJ1-1; unclear D gene. This CDR3 region has 14 residues. Germline V gene lookup returns CDR1 SGHRS and CDR2 YFSETQ. V was shortened by 3 bases and J by 1 base, with 10 bases between the two germline ends. The CDR3 DNA is TGCGCCAGCAGCTCACGGGGAGGGAACACTGAAGCTTTCTTT. Translation: CASSSRGGNTEAFF.

This clone was detected a few times. The gene calls are TRBV18 and TRBJ1-1; 7 bases line up with TRBD1. Germline CDR1 reads KGHSH; CDR2 reads LQKENI. There are 14 residues in the CDR3. The junction had 6 bases not matched to a gene; V was cut back by 4 bases and J by 4 bases. Here the CDR3 DNA reads TGTGCCAGCTCACGGGACAGAGTGGCCACTGAAGCTTTCTTT. Its protein product is CASSRDRVATEAFF.

The chain has TRBV11-2 and TRBJ2-3, with TRBD2 as a possible D gene (6 bases). Trimming left V 2 bases short and J 0 bases short, with 18 bases between. The CDR3 has 18 residues. Looked up from germline, CDR1 is SGHAT and CDR2 is FQNNGV. CDR3 nucleotides: TGTGCCAGCAGCTTAACTAAAAACGGACTACCGAGCACAGATACGCAGTATTTT. It codes for CASSLTKNGLPSTDTQYF.

This clone was seen more than once but under ten times. The rearrangement links TRBV15 to TRBJ2-3, with 10 bases lining up with TRBD1. The CDR3 has 16 residues. CDR1 and CDR2 (germline): LNHNV, YYDKDF (reference sequence). Losses at the gene ends were 0 bases for V and 4 bases for J; bases not matched to a gene: 4. The CDR3: CATSREQGQGSDTQYF. DNA of the CDR3: TGTGCCACCAGCAGAGAACAGGGACAGGGGTCAGATACGCAGTATTTT.

CDR3 sequence: CASSFSDNEQFF. The CDR3 coding sequence is TGTGCCAGCAGCTTTTCCGACAATGAGCAGTTCTTC. The chain recombines TRBV5-6 with TRBJ2-1; D is unresolved. V was trimmed by 2 bases and J by 5 bases, leaving 5 bases between them. Germline CDR1 SGHDT, CDR2 YYEEEE. This CDR3 region has 12 residues.

This sequence joins TRBV27 and TRBJ2-6, with TRBD1 matching over 10 bases. Trimming at V came to 3 bases and at J to 2 bases, leaving 7 bases not matched to a gene. This CDR3 has 18 residues. CDR1 MNHEY and CDR2 SMNVEV come from the germline V gene (reference sequence). The chain's CDR3 is CASSLVTGGYTGANVLTF. CDR3 bases: TGTGCCAGCAGTTTGGTGACAGGGGGCTATACTGGGGCCAACGTCCTGACTTTC.

This chain connects TRBV11-2 to TRBJ2-7, with 10 bases lining up with TRBD1. There are 18 residues in the CDR3. V shed 2 bases and J 5 bases; nucleotides not matched to a gene: 15. CDR1 and CDR2 from the germline V gene are SGHAT and FQNNGV. This CDR3 is CASSLRVGGGTGDHEQYF. The CDR3 nucleotides read TGTGCCAGCAGCTTAAGGGTGGGAGGCGGGACAGGGGACCACGAGCAGTACTTC. Full variable domain (outside the CDR3, taken from reference TRBV11-2 and TRBJ2-7): EAGVAQSPRYKIIEKRQSVAFWCNPISGHATLYWYQQILGQGPKLLIQFQNNGVVDDSQLPKDRFSAERLKGVDSTLKIQPAKLEDSAVYLCASSLRVGGGTGDHEQYFGPGTRLTVT.

V and J are TRBV19 and TRBJ2-3, with unresolved D. Trimming took 4 bases from V and 6 from J, leaving 5 bases between them. Germline CDR1 reads LNHDA; CDR2 reads SQIVND (reference sequence). There are 11 residues in the CDR3. The CDR3 loop reads CASSTMDTQYF. The CDR3 DNA reads TGTGCCAGTAGTACTATGGATACGCAGTATTTT.

The rearrangement links TRBV19 to TRBJ1-6; 9 bases align to TRBD1. The CDR3 contains 15 residues. Germline-derived CDR1 and CDR2 are LNHDA and SQIVND (reference sequence). The ends lost 6 bases at V and 7 bases at J; junction bases unmatched: 7. The CDR3 DNA reads as TGTGCCAGTAGAAGGGAGACAGGGGGGAATTCACCCCTCCACTTT. Its translation: CASRRETGGNSPLHF.

This clone has more than one count but fewer than ten. The chain combines TRBV7-9 with TRBJ2-3; D gene ambiguous. The germline V and J ends were trimmed by 1 base and 6 bases, with 8 bases remaining between them. CDR1 is SEHNR and CDR2 is FQNEAQ in the germline V gene (reference sequence). CDR3 length equals 13 residues. As DNA, the CDR3 is TGTGCCAGCAGCTTAGGAGGCCGGGATACGCAGTATTTT. Residues: CASSLGGRDTQYF.

This clone occurred a few times. The junction departs from the called germline gene at one end, perhaps through a read error. V usage is TRBV2 and J usage is TRBJ2-5; 8 bases are shared with TRBD1. There are 16 residues in the CDR3. Germline CDR1 and CDR2: SNHLY and FYNNEI. CDR3 nucleotide sequence: TGTGCCAGCAGTGATCCGGGACAGGCTATCCGTTCCCGATTGAACTTC. This sequence encodes CASSDPGQAIRSRLNF.

This chain connects TRBV28 to TRBJ2-7, with D maybe TRBD1 (5 bases). Germline CDR1 is MDHEN and CDR2 is SYDVKM. Trimming cost V 6 bases and J 3 bases, with 15 bases left between them. The CDR3 length is 14 residues. CDR3 residues: CASRSTEIGYEQYF. The CDR3 coding sequence is TGTGCCAGCAGGTCGACAGAAATAGGCTACGAGCAGTACTTC.